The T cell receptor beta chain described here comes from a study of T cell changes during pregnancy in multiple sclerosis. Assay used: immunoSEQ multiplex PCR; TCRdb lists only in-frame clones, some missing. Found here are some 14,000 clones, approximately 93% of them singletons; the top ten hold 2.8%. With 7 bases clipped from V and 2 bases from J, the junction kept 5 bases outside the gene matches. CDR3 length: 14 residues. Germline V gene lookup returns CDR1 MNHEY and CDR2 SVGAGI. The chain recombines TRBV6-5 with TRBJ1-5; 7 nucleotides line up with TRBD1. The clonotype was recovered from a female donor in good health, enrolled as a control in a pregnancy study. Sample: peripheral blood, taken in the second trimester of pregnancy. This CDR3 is CASKATGGNQPQHF. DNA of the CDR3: TGTGCCAGCAAGGCCACAGGGGGCAATCAGCCCCAGCATTTT.